There are a few counts of the clone carrying this T cell receptor (gamma chain). The antigen is not known. One end of the junction varies from germline; a read error may be responsible. The sample contains more than one DNA sequence encoding this CDR3. The CDR3 totals 13 residues. Germline lookup yields CDR1 EGSNGY and CDR2 YDSYNSKV. RNA was extracted from the cells and then reverse transcribed. Pooled V-gene forward primers with one constant-region reverse primer generated the CDR3 amplicons by multiplex PCR. TCRdb re-processed the multiplex PCR reads via CATT. Among some 22,000 gamma-chain clones, roughly 13% were seen once, and the ten largest hold 1.5% to 2%. The data were taken from a study of Vδ1+ human thymocytes. General study findings and limits: The authors advised highly purified populations and single-cell validation. Thymic TRG and TRD repertoires appeared highly polyclonal, with Gaussian CDR3 length distributions.

This chain uses TRGV2 with TRGJ1 or TRGJ2. Sequencing input: Vdelta1+ gamma-delta thymocytes from the thymus. Subset defined: FACS-sorted CD3+ TCRalphabeta- TCRVdelta1+ TCRVdelta2- thymocytes. The sequence was obtained from a child in the first two years of life who had congenital heart surgery. In DNA form, the CDR3 reads TGTGCCACATGGGACGGCATCTATTATAAGAAACTCTTT. Protein product: CATWDGIYYKKLF.